Here is one T cell receptor (beta chain) with its context. This clone's antigen is unknown. No base quality information exists; no much larger clone differs at one position. This record belongs to a study of CD8+CD57+ T cells in acquired aplastic anemia (dated by TCRdb to the late 2010s). About the investigation overall: Extracted DNA from sorted CD4+ and CD8+ cells averaged 3.2 ug, ranging from roughly 0.17 to 27.4 ug. An average of approximately 10 million reads for CD4+ cells and 11 million to 12 million reads for CD8+ cells was obtained from healthy donor samples. The paper's findings and limits, for the study overall: Approximately 31 CD8+ CDR3 sequences were found in both patients and controls but appeared to be highly expressed in patients and within the immunodominant clones of the patients. Patients and healthy controls showed no significant difference in CD8+ Simpson's diversity (P=0.060).

The study deep-sequenced TCR repertoires of sorted CD4+ and CD8+ blood T cells from severe aplastic anemia patients and healthy subjects. Ficoll-Paque density gradient centrifugation was used to isolate peripheral blood mononuclear cells. Before DNA was extracted, CD4+ and CD8+ T cells were sorted using either FACS or magnetic beads. The trim is 4 bases for V and 0 bases for J, with a gap of 17 bases between the germline ends. The CDR3 has 17 amino acids, counting the end cysteine and phenylalanine. Only the CDR3 portion is preserved as DNA: 51 bases, with reading frame beginning at the first base. CDR1 KGHDR and CDR2 SFDVKD were looked up in the germline V gene. TCR beta VDJ combination and CDR3 sequence profiling used genomic DNA as the template. An Illumina HiSeq 2000 was the platform used for TCR repertoire sequencing. The original methods were these. TRBV/TRBJ rearrangement plots, CDR3 size and DJ length profiles, and Simpson's diversity index were used to evaluate the repertoires. The most abundant DNA sequence in the deep sequencing data was defined as the immunodominant clone. CDR3 amino acid sequences were screened for sharing across subjects and were compared with published repertoires and the VDJdb database. TCRdb trimmed public reads at Q25 via fastp, called clones via MiXCR and kept in-frame beta chains. Rows with one shared CDR3 protein collapse into an entry with the most common genes and DNA. The V and J calls, along with clone size, are taken from TCRdb and not from the paper's own processing. The sample includes around 150,000 distinct CDR3 sequences, with roughly 45% observed a single time. The ten most abundant clones make up 1.1% of the sample.

This chain joins TRBV24-1 to TRBJ1-1; D gene: possibly TRBD1, on 5 matching bases. Source material: sorted CD4+, CD8+, or CD8+CD57+ T cells (not recorded which) from PBMCs. The clonotype comes from a human donor in good health. The DNA sequence reads TGTGCCACCAGTGACGACGGCCTACAGGTTATGAACACTGAAGCTTTCTTT. The resulting protein is CATSDDGLQVMNTEAFF.